Shown below are 6 T cell receptor beta chains from a single sample sequenced in a study of T cells expressing NK-cell markers. One entry per CDR3 protein, without DNA, is what TCRdb gives after re-calling the 5' RACE reads. The sample totals about 150,000 distinct CDR3 sequences. Sequencing input: blood T cells: a sorted CD56 or NKG2C T cell subset, CD4+ or CD8+ T cells, or bulk PBMC T cells (not recorded which). Receptors were obtained from a man younger than 35 in good health.

The gene calls are TRBV7-8 and TRBJ2-1; there is no DNA to check the TCRdb D call of TRBD1. Germline V lookup: CDR1 SGHVS, CDR2 FQNEAQ. The length of the CDR3 is 14 residues. The CDR3 is CASYGTGGGNEQFF.

The chain joins TRBV6-1 to TRBJ2-5. CDR3 length: 13 residues. Germline assignment: CDR1 MNHNS and CDR2 SASEGT. The CDR3 is CASSELEQETQYF.

V is TRBV24-1 and J is TRBJ2-1; TCRdb's D gene call, TRBD1, goes unchecked for lack of DNA. The CDR3 has 15 amino acids. From germline, CDR1 is KGHDR and CDR2 SFDVKD. The CDR3 loop is CATSGYWDGYNEQFF.

The chain carries TRBV5-4 and TRBJ1-1; the TCRdb D gene call, TRBD1, has no DNA to confirm it. Germline V gives CDR1 SGHNT, CDR2 YYREEE (reference sequence). The length of the CDR3 is 15 residues. The CDR3 sequence: CASSSQGRMNTEAFF.

The gene calls are TRBV11-2 and TRBJ2-1; TCRdb designates TRBD1, a call that cannot be tested without DNA. The CDR3 consists of 14 residues. Germline V CDR1 and CDR2: SGHAT, FQNNGV. The CDR3 here is CASSSPGFYNEQFF.

This chain joins TRBV27 and TRBJ1-4; the TCRdb call, TRBD1, lacks DNA for checking. Germline V lookup: CDR1 MNHEY, CDR2 SMNVEV (reference sequence). This CDR3 is 16 amino acids long. CDR3 sequence reads: CASSLSPGQGAKELFF.